What follows are 28 T cell receptor beta chains derived from one specimen sequenced in a study of chemoradiotherapy in HPV16-positive cancers. Only in-frame clones appear in the TCRdb table, and some are missing; sequencing was by immunoSEQ multiplex PCR. The sample lists tens of thousands of clones, more than 80% occurring once. The sample was blood, taken from a patient who underwent chemoradiotherapy. These receptors were collected from a human donor with HPV-associated anogenital cancer.

This clone came up a few times. V usage is TRBV14 and J usage is TRBJ2-2, with D tentatively TRBD2 (6 bases). Trimming left V 0 bases short and J 6 bases short, with 11 bases between. The CDR3 has 15 amino acids. Germline V gene data show CDR1 as SGHDN and CDR2 as FVKESK. CDR3 amino acids: CASSQDSGGAGELFF. In nucleotides, the CDR3 is TGTGCCAGCAGCCAAGATAGCGGTGGTGCCGGGGAGCTGTTTTTT.

CDR3 sequence (DNA): TGTGCCAGCAGCCTCTTTGTTCGGGGCACAGATACGCAGTATTTT. Translation: CASSLFVRGTDTQYF. The rearrangement links TRBV5-6 to TRBJ2-3; D unclear. V was clipped by 4 bases and J by 1 base, with 13 bases between them. The germline CDR1 and CDR2 sequences are SGHDT and YYEEEE. CDR3 length equals 15 residues.

The J gene is TRBJ1-4, the V gene TRBV27; no clear D gene. Trimming pared 6 bases from V and 8 bases from J, leaving 19 bases between. The CDR3 length is 15 residues. The germline V gene encodes CDR1 MNHEY and CDR2 SMNVEV (reference sequence). The CDR3 DNA reads as TGTGCCAGCAGCCGAAAGGGTGGCCTGAGGGAAAAACTGTTTTTT. Encoded protein: CASSRKGGLREKLFF.

The DNA of the CDR3 is TGCGCCAGCAGCTTGTATATGTCGGGGGTCTCCTTCCTCGAGCAGTACTTC. The encoded protein is CASSLYMSGVSFLEQYF. The chain uses TRBV5-1 and TRBJ2-7; D is perhaps TRBD2 (6 bases). The length of the CDR3 is 17 residues. CDR1 and CDR2 (germline): SGHRS, YFSETQ. V was pared by 1 base and J by 6 bases, with 23 bases between.

The chain is built from TRBV2 and TRBJ2-1; possibly TRBD2 for D (5 bases). V dropped 2 bases and J dropped 4 bases, with 12 bases sitting between them. Germline V lookup: CDR1 SNHLY, CDR2 FYNNEI. The CDR3 sequence is 15 residues long. CDR3 nucleotides: TGTGCCAGCAGTGAACCCGGGGAAGTGTACAATGAGCAGTTCTTC. It encodes CASSEPGEVYNEQFF.

This rearrangement joins TRBV7-9 to TRBJ2-7; 7 bases fit TRBD2. Losses at the gene ends were 5 bases for V and 6 bases for J; bases not matched to a gene: 1. The CDR3 has 11 amino acids. The germline V gene encodes CDR1 SEHNR and CDR2 FQNEAQ (reference sequence). CDR3 amino acids: CASSTGGEQYV. CDR3 nucleotide sequence: TGTGCCAGCAGCACGGGGGGCGAGCAGTACGTC.

This clone was detected only a few times. This rearrangement joins TRBV7-9 to TRBJ1-1; TRBD1 matches at 7 bases. The CDR3 runs to 12 residues. The V and J ends lost 3 bases and 8 bases, in that order; junction bases with no gene match: 3. The germline V gene has CDR1 SEHNR and CDR2 FQNEAQ (reference sequence). CDR3 DNA: TGTGCCAGCAGCTTGGGACAGATAGAAGCTTTCTTT. Protein: CASSLGQIEAFF. Full variable domain (remainder filled in from reference TRBV7-9 and TRBJ1-1): DTGVSQNPRHKITKRGQNVTFRCDPISEHNRLYWYRQTLGQGPEFLTYFQNEAQLEKSRLLSDRFSAERPKGSFSTLEIQRTEQGDSAMYLCASSLGQIEAFFGQGTRLTVV.

A single count supports this clone. CDR3 region: CASSSGSGGVDTQYF. The CDR3 DNA follows: TGTGCCAGCAGCTCCGGCAGCGGGGGGGTCGATACGCAGTATTTT. V gene TRBV7-9 combines with J gene TRBJ2-3; 10 nucleotides line up with TRBD2. This CDR3 comprises 15 residues. Germline CDR1 is SEHNR and CDR2 is FQNEAQ (reference sequence). V dropped 4 bases and J dropped 6; count of bases not matched to a gene: 7.

This clone occurred a few times. The gene calls are TRBV4-2 and TRBJ2-2; the match to TRBD2 covers 10 bases. Germline CDR1 is LGHNA and CDR2 is YNFKEQ. The CDR3 runs 19 residues. V lost 1 base, J lost 4 bases, and 12 bases stayed unmatched. The CDR3 sequence is CASSQGVAGGSRGTGELFF. CDR3 sequence (DNA): TGTGCCAGCAGCCAAGGAGTAGCGGGGGGTTCCCGTGGCACCGGGGAGCTGTTTTTT.

The chain recombines TRBV30 with TRBJ1-6; no reliable D call. The CDR3 is 12 amino acids. Trimming cost V 3 bases and J 7 bases, with 7 bases left between them. Germline-derived CDR1 and CDR2 are GTSNPN and SVGIG (reference sequence). This CDR3 reads CAWRFQNSPLHF. The DNA of the CDR3 is TGTGCCTGGAGATTCCAGAATTCACCCCTCCACTTT.

The V gene is TRBV7-2, the J gene TRBJ1-2; 9 bases map to TRBD1. Trimming at V came to 3 bases and at J to 5 bases, leaving 10 bases not matched to a gene. This CDR3 region has 16 residues. Per germline, CDR1 SGHTA and CDR2 FQGNSA. Written as DNA, the CDR3 is TGTGCCAGCAGCTTGGGGGGACAGGGAGCTGGATATGGCTACACCTTC. This encodes CASSLGGQGAGYGYTF.

The J gene is TRBJ2-5, the V gene TRBV7-9; TRBD2 matches at 9 bases. There are 13 residues in the CDR3. Losses at the gene ends were 10 bases for V and 5 bases for J; bases not matched to a gene: 8. Germline CDR1 SEHNR, CDR2 FQNEAQ (reference sequence). In nucleotides, the CDR3 is TGTGCCACCCCGGGACTAGCCGATGAGACCCAGTACTTC. This encodes CATPGLADETQYF.

V usage is TRBV5-5 and J usage is TRBJ1-6; maybe TRBD1 (6 bases). Deletions cut 2 bases from V and 6 bases from J, with 15 bases between. The CDR3 totals 16 residues. Germline values: CDR1 SGHKS, CDR2 YYEKEE (reference sequence). The CDR3 is CASSFTPQGGNSPLHF. As DNA, the CDR3 is TGTGCCAGCAGCTTTACCCCACAGGGTGGTAATTCACCCCTCCACTTT. The full variable domain, its missing parts supplied by reference TRBV5-5 and TRBJ1-6, is DAGVTQSPTHLIKTRGQQVTLRCSPISGHKSVSWYQQVLGQGPQFIFQYYEKEERGRGNFPDRFSARQFPNYSSELNVNALLLGDSALYLCASSFTPQGGNSPLHFGNGTRLTVT.

The chain joins TRBV30 to TRBJ2-7; 8 nucleotides match TRBD2. Looked up from germline, CDR1 is GTSNPN and CDR2 is SVGIG (reference sequence). V was pared by 2 bases and J by 7 bases, with 10 bases of the junction left unmatched. The CDR3 consists of 14 residues. The CDR3 reads CAWSRPGGSREQYF. The CDR3 coding sequence is TGTGCCTGGAGTCGCCCGGGGGGGAGCCGAGAGCAGTACTTC. Complete variable domain (other parts from reference TRBV30 and TRBJ2-7): SQTIHQWPATLVQPVGSPLSLECTVEGTSNPNLYWYRQAAGRGLQLLFYSVGIGQISSEVPQNLSASRPQDRQFILSSKKLLLSDSGFYLCAWSRPGGSREQYFGPGTRLTVT.

The chain recombines TRBV29-1 with TRBJ2-5; the D is unclear. In germline, CDR1 is SQVTM, CDR2 ANQGSEA. V shed 6 bases and J shed 5 bases, with 19 bases lying between them. This CDR3 is built from 14 residues. For the CDR3, the DNA is TGCAGCGTGAGCCTTGGGCCCCAGAAGGAGACCCAGTACTTC. Its translation is CSVSLGPQKETQYF.

This clone was seen once. The V and J genes are TRBV18 and TRBJ2-5; 10 bases match TRBD2. CDR1 is KGHSH, CDR2 LQKENI, per germline. The length of the CDR3 is 15 residues. With 5 bases clipped from V and 1 base from J, the junction kept 4 bases outside the gene matches. The CDR3 nucleotides are TGTGCCAGCTCATCGCTAGCGGGGGCCCAAGAGACCCAGTACTTC. This translates into CASSSLAGAQETQYF.

This chain uses TRBV2 with TRBJ2-1; 12 nucleotides align to TRBD2. The V gene end was trimmed by 6 bases and the J gene end by 3 bases; junction bases not matched to a gene: 0. The length of the CDR3 is 14 residues. Germline V lookup: CDR1 SNHLY, CDR2 FYNNEI. CDR3 sequence (DNA): TGTGCCAGCAGACTAGCGGGGGGCTACAATGAGCAGTTCTTC. This sequence encodes CASRLAGGYNEQFF.

The gene calls are TRBV5-1 and TRBJ1-6; 7 bases are a match to TRBD1. The CDR3 sequence is 14 residues long. Trimming cost V 4 bases and J 8 bases; bases outside gene matches: 6. Germline V gives CDR1 SGHRS, CDR2 YFSETQ. The CDR3 loop is CASSRDSRDSPLHF. DNA of the CDR3: TGCGCCAGCAGCCGGGACAGTCGAGATTCACCCCTCCACTTT.

This chain uses TRBV5-1 with TRBJ1-2; TRBD1 matches at 10 bases. There are 16 residues in the CDR3. After removal of 5 bases from V and 0 bases from J, the junction contained 7 bases not matched to a gene. The germline V gene has CDR1 SGHRS and CDR2 YFSETQ. The CDR3, as DNA: TGCGCCAGCAGTCCGGGACAGGGGAATTCTAACTATGGCTACACCTTC. It yields the protein CASSPGQGNSNYGYTF.

This clone was seen only a few times. The rearrangement uses TRBV10-1 and TRBJ1-6; D remains unclear. CDR1 and CDR2 (germline): WNHNN, SYGVQD (reference sequence). The CDR3 consists of 13 residues. V was shortened by 2 bases and J by 7 bases, with 6 bases between the two germline ends. The CDR3 DNA reads TGCGCCAGCAGTGAGCAGGTCAATTCACCCCTCCACTTT. Encoded protein: CASSEQVNSPLHF.

This clone is a singleton in its sample. The chain carries TRBV11-1 and TRBJ2-5; 8 bases fit TRBD1. With V trimmed by 5 bases and J by 9 bases, 5 bases remained unmatched. The germline V gene has CDR1 SGHAT and CDR2 FQDESV (reference sequence). CDR3 length: 12 residues. The CDR3 sequence is CASSLGTGSQYF. DNA of the CDR3: TGTGCCAGCAGCCTGGGGACAGGTTCCCAGTACTTC.

This chain connects TRBV7-2 to TRBJ1-6; D not resolved. The CDR3 loop spans 12 amino acids. With 5 bases removed from V and 6 bases from J, the gap between germline ends came to 5 bases. CDR1 is SGHTA and CDR2 is FQGNSA in the germline V gene. This chain's CDR3 is CASSHSNSPLHF. The CDR3 DNA reads as TGTGCCAGCAGCCACAGTAATTCACCCCTCCACTTT.

The DNA for the CDR3 is TGTGCCAGCAGCCTGTCTAGAAACTATGGCTACACCTTC. Residues: CASSLSRNYGYTF. The chain joins TRBV7-8 to TRBJ1-2; no clear D gene. This CDR3 has 13 amino acids. Looked up from germline, CDR1 is SGHVS and CDR2 is FQNEAQ. Trimming took 5 bases from V and 2 from J, leaving 9 bases between them. Combining the CDR3 with reference TRBV7-8 and TRBJ1-2 gives the whole variable domain GAGVSQSPRYKVAKRGQDVALRCDPISGHVSLFWYQQALGQGPEFLTYFQNEAQLDKSGLPSDRFFAERPEGSVSTLKIQRTQQEDSAVYLCASSLSRNYGYTFGSGTRLTVV.

This sequence joins TRBV11-1 and TRBJ2-1, with a possible D match to TRBD1 (5 bases). This CDR3 has 15 amino acids. The V end lost 0 bases, the J end lost 7 bases, and 13 bases lay between the germline ends. From germline, CDR1 is SGHAT and CDR2 FQDESV (reference sequence). The CDR3 sequence is CASSLAQGVKNEQFF. The CDR3 nucleotides are TGTGCCAGCAGCTTAGCTCAGGGTGTCAAGAATGAGCAGTTCTTC.

CDR3 amino acids: CASSEMGATYEQYV. In nucleotides, the CDR3 is TGTGCCAGCAGTGAAATGGGGGCTACCTACGAGCAGTACGTC. The chain is built from TRBV6-1 and TRBJ2-7, with a tentative D call TRBD1 (6 bases). The germline CDR1 and CDR2 sequences are MNHNS and SASEGT. Trimming pared 2 bases from V and 2 bases from J, leaving 10 bases between. This CDR3 has 14 residues.

The chain has TRBV2 and TRBJ2-3; D not resolved. This CDR3 comprises 15 residues. Deletions cut 7 bases from V and 0 bases from J, with 14 bases between. Germline assignment: CDR1 SNHLY and CDR2 FYNNEI. This CDR3 reads CASKAQAASTDTQYF. The DNA of the CDR3 is TGTGCCAGCAAGGCCCAGGCCGCTAGCACAGATACGCAGTATTTT.

The V gene is TRBV11-2, the J gene TRBJ2-3; unclear D gene. The CDR3 spans 12 residues. Trimming left V 3 bases short and J 8 bases short, with 9 bases between. Germline V gene sequence: CDR1 SGHAT, CDR2 FQNNGV. CDR3 sequence (DNA): TGTGCCAGCAGCTTTTGGGTGGGTACGCAGTATTTT. It encodes CASSFWVGTQYF. The variable domain in full, completed from reference TRBV11-2 and TRBJ2-3, reads EAGVAQSPRYKIIEKRQSVAFWCNPISGHATLYWYQQILGQGPKLLIQFQNNGVVDDSQLPKDRFSAERLKGVDSTLKIQPAKLEDSAVYLCASSFWVGTQYFGPGTRLTVL.

This rearrangement joins TRBV7-2 to TRBJ2-5; TRBD1 matches at 11 bases. The CDR3 covers 15 residues. Per germline, CDR1 SGHTA and CDR2 FQGNSA. After removal of 5 bases from V and 8 bases from J, the junction contained 10 bases not matched to a gene. As DNA, the CDR3 is TGTGCCAGCAGCCTATCGACGGACAGGGGGCAAACCCAGTACTTC. Its protein is CASSLSTDRGQTQYF. Complete variable domain (other parts from reference TRBV7-2 and TRBJ2-5): GAGVSQSPSNKVTEKGKDVELRCDPISGHTALYWYRQSLGQGLEFLIYFQGNSAPDKSGLPSDRFSAERTGGSVSTLTIQRTQQEDSAVYLCASSLSTDRGQTQYFGPGTRLLVL.